This T cell receptor (beta chain) was retrieved from a study of cytomegalovirus exposure and HLA in healthy donors. The CDR3 sequence is 15 residues long. Germline V CDR1 and CDR2: SQVTM, ANQGSEA. J lost 4 bases, V lost 4 bases, and 10 bases had no gene match. Primers included in the PCR were 60 Vbeta and 13 Jbeta primers. Profiled with immunoSEQ multiplex PCR; TCRdb holds only in-frame clones, not every one. This sample carries around 76,000 clones, with about 0.83% going to the ten biggest clones. Sequencing input: PBMCs. The origin of this receptor is a boy under 18 in good health and CMV-seronegative. The chain joins TRBV29-1 to TRBJ2-7; TRBD1 matches 10 bases. The CDR3 DNA sequence: TGCAGCGTTGGGGTAAGACAGGGGGCGCGGTACGAGCAGTACTTC. Translation gives CSVGVRQGARYEQYF.